This T cell receptor (beta chain) was identified during a study of PD-L1 blockade in urothelial cancer. Study-wide findings and caveats: Those with durable benefit had larger increases in tumor-associated blood clones at 3 weeks.

The time point: pretreatment peripheral blood. Data came from immunoSEQ multiplex PCR; TCRdb stores just in-frame clones and leaves some out. The data hold around 100,000 clones, with around nine tenths observed a single time. Note on this clone: As yet, its antigen is unknown.

The sequence was obtained from a man aged 55 to 69 with urothelial cancer. The material sequenced was PBMCs, taken around atezolizumab (anti-PD-L1) treatment.

The CDR3 loop is CASSQVTGGPPSEKLFF. The DNA for the CDR3 is TGCGCCAGCAGCCAAGTGACAGGGGGCCCCCCCTCTGAAAAACTGTTTTTT. V gene TRBV4-1 combines with J gene TRBJ1-4; 10 bases agree with TRBD1. Unmatched junction bases numbered 9, after V lost 1 base and J lost 7 bases. The CDR3 covers 17 residues. Per germline, CDR1 MGHRA and CDR2 YSYEKL.